The 16 T cell receptor beta chains below all came from one sample that was sequenced in a study of breast tumors, draining lymph nodes, adjacent tissues. The lymph nodes were axillary draining lymph nodes from breast cancer patients. TCRdb independently ran MiXCR on the multiplex PCR reads; one entry per CDR3 protein. The sample yields about 200,000 distinct CDR3 sequences, about 34% seen once. Sequencing was performed on axillary lymph node tissue. Receptors were obtained from a female donor with breast cancer. Some clones in this sample may be carry-over from other donors' samples.

This rearrangement joins TRBV20-1 to TRBJ2-1; unclear D gene. The CDR3 covers 12 residues. Trimming removed 6 bases from V and 6 bases from J, with 12 bases in between. Germline CDR1 and CDR2: DFQATT and SNEGSKA (reference sequence). CDR3 nucleotides: TGCAGTGCCCAGAAGGGATCCAATGAGCAGTTCTTC. It codes for CSAQKGSNEQFF.

This clonotype was detected ten times or more. The gene calls are TRBV11-2 and TRBJ2-5, with 16 bases fitting TRBD2. The CDR3 is 17 amino acids. Germline V gives CDR1 SGHAT, CDR2 FQNNGV. V gave up 4 bases and J gave up 4 bases; unmatched junction bases: 6. The CDR3 reads CASSYGTSGRARETQYF. CDR3 DNA sequence: TGTGCCAGCAGCTACGGGACTAGCGGGAGGGCCCGAGAGACCCAGTACTTC.

The rearrangement joins TRBV24-1 to TRBJ1-6; TRBD1 agrees at 7 bases. J gave up 7 bases and V 6 bases, and 8 bases lay outside the gene matches. The length of the CDR3 is 15 residues. The germline CDR1 and CDR2 sequences are KGHDR and SFDVKD. CDR3 region: CATSLLTGYNSPLHF. The CDR3 nucleotides are TGTGCCACCAGTTTATTGACAGGGTACAATTCACCCCTCCACTTT.

A note on this clonotype: A much larger clone is a single base away; this may be a read error. V is TRBV12-3 or TRBV12-4 and J is TRBJ2-3; TRBD2 might be the D (6 bases). The CDR3 loop spans 13 amino acids. The V gene lost 6 bases and the J gene lost 5 bases, with 12 bases spanning the gap. CDR3 nucleotide sequence: TGTGCCAGCAGCTTCGTCGGGGGAGATACGCAGTATTTT. Encoded protein: CASSFVGGDTQYF.

This clonotype came up many times. The V and J genes are TRBV5-6 and TRBJ2-3, with a tentative D call TRBD2 (6 bases). Germline lookup yields CDR1 SGHDT and CDR2 YYEEEE. The CDR3 runs 17 residues. The V gene lost 0 bases and the J gene lost 2 bases, with 16 bases spanning the gap. As DNA, the CDR3 is TGTGCCAGCAGCTTGGCCGGGAGACAGCTCTTCACAGATACGCAGTATTTT. Protein product: CASSLAGRQLFTDTQYF.

The chain recombines TRBV7-9 with TRBJ1-4, with 7 bases aligning to TRBD1. Per the germline V gene, CDR1 is SEHNR and CDR2 is FQNEAQ (reference sequence). Unmatched junction bases numbered 7, after V lost 5 bases and J lost 4 bases. This CDR3 contains 15 residues. The CDR3 bases are TGTGCCAGCAGCCTTGACAGGGCCTTTAATGAAAAACTGTTTTTT. Translating it yields CASSLDRAFNEKLFF.

This clonotype was recorded at least ten times. The gene calls are TRBV5-1 and TRBJ1-3; 7 nucleotides line up with TRBD1. Germline V lookup: CDR1 SGHRS, CDR2 YFSETQ. V gave up 4 bases and J gave up 4 bases; unmatched junction bases: 5. The CDR3 spans 14 residues. CDR3 loop: CASSEGARGNTIYF. The CDR3 DNA reads as TGCGCCAGCAGCGAGGGGGCGCGGGGAAACACCATATATTTT.

This clonotype came up once. The chain has TRBV5-1 and TRBJ2-3; D is unclear. The length of the CDR3 is 15 residues. Germline V gives CDR1 SGHRS, CDR2 YFSETQ. The V gene lost 0 bases and the J gene lost 0 bases, with 8 bases spanning the gap. CDR3 protein: CASSLVDGSTDTQYF. The CDR3, as DNA: TGCGCCAGCAGCTTGGTTGACGGGAGCACAGATACGCAGTATTTT.

This clonotype occurred many times. This sequence joins TRBV19 and TRBJ2-1, with D uncertain. Trimming shortened V by 2 bases and J by 2 bases, and 13 bases separated the two germline ends. The CDR3 consists of 16 residues. Germline V gene sequence: CDR1 LNHDA, CDR2 SQIVND (reference sequence). CDR3 residues: CASSIWRRDPYNEQFF. CDR3 nucleotides: TGTGCCAGTAGTATATGGCGGCGAGACCCCTACAATGAGCAGTTCTTC.

Here the CDR3 reads CASSVGREGRYEQYF. CDR3 bases: TGTGCCAGCAGCGTAGGGCGGGAGGGACGGTACGAGCAGTACTTC. The chain joins TRBV9 to TRBJ2-7; 9 nucleotides agree with TRBD2. Germline CDR1 reads SGDLS; CDR2 reads YYNGEE. V shed 0 bases, J shed 4 bases, and the junction held 5 bases outside the gene matches. The CDR3 contains 15 residues.

The sample holds a few counts of this clonotype. Just one base apart from a much larger clone, this may be a read error. V and J are TRBV11-2 and TRBJ2-3; 7 bases match TRBD2. The CDR3 length is 11 residues. The germline CDR1 and CDR2 sequences are SGHAT and FQNNGV. CDR3 DNA: TGTGCCAGCGCCGGCGGGGGTACGCCGTATTTT. Amino acids: CASAGGGTPYF.

The sample holds many counts of this clonotype. This chain connects TRBV24-1 to TRBJ1-5, with 7 bases fitting TRBD1. Germline trimming cut 2 bases from V and 4 bases from J; bases unmatched to any gene: 7. This CDR3 comprises 16 residues. Germline V lookup: CDR1 KGHDR, CDR2 SFDVKD. Written as DNA, the CDR3 is TGTGCCACCAGTGATTCCAGACAGGGTAAGAATCAGCCCCAGCATTTT. It is translated as CATSDSRQGKNQPQHF.

This clonotype was observed at least ten times. V and J are TRBV20-1 and TRBJ2-3; D is undetermined. The germline V gene has CDR1 DFQATT and CDR2 SNEGSKA (reference sequence). There are 10 residues in the CDR3. Trimming removed 5 bases at V and 4 bases at J, with 4 bases between. CDR3 protein: CSAGADTQYF. In DNA form, the CDR3 reads TGCAGTGCTGGAGCAGATACGCAGTATTTT.

This clonotype was recorded only once. A much larger clonotype is one base distant, so this may be a read error. The chain has TRBV5-1 and TRBJ2-3, with D perhaps TRBD2 (5 bases). The V gene's germline CDR1 is SGHRS and CDR2 YFSETQ. This CDR3 has 14 residues. The CDR3 is CTSSLEARTDTQYF. The CDR3 nucleotides read TGCACCAGCAGCTTGGAGGCTAGAACAGATACGCAGTATTTT.

This clonotype has ten or more counts. The CDR3, as DNA: TGTGCCACGAGGGTTCCCGGGACTAGCGGGGGCCACCAAGAGACCCAGTACTTC. It is translated as CATRVPGTSGGHQETQYF. The chain recombines TRBV10-3 with TRBJ2-5, with 14 bases lining up with TRBD2. Germline CDR1 ENHRY, CDR2 SYGVKD. CDR3 length: 18 amino acids. J was trimmed by 0 bases and V by 10 bases; bases with no gene match: 13.

This clonotype came up many times. V usage is TRBV12-3 or TRBV12-4 and J usage is TRBJ2-6, with no clear D. The CDR3 is 13 amino acids. With 6 bases removed from V and 0 bases from J, the gap between germline ends came to 3 bases. The CDR3 nucleotides are TGTGCCAGCAGAGACTCTGGGGCCAACGTCCTGACTTTC. Encoded protein: CASRDSGANVLTF.